The entry below gives a single T cell receptor beta chain sequence along with its context. Its antigen is as yet unknown. With 60 Vbeta and 13 Jbeta primers, the PCR was carried out. Clones were sequenced by immunoSEQ multiplex PCR, and TCRdb holds only the in-frame ones, with some missing. The sample has about 230,000 clones; around 89% are singletons. This entry is derived from a study of cytomegalovirus exposure and HLA in healthy donors. Study observations and caveats: There were some V segments, including TRBV6-2 and TRBV6-3, excluded as indistinguishable. In a later analysis, TCR beta V- and J-gene trimming showed a link to a missense DCLRE1C variant. Later, an analysis showed that TCR beta chains associated with HLA were more clonally expanded than others that were equally common.

CDR3 length equals 10 residues. The germline V gene has CDR1 MNHEY and CDR2 SVGAGI. V was pared by 10 bases and J by 1 base, with 4 bases between. The source is a woman aged 18-29 years in good health and CMV-seronegative. Material: PBMCs. The chain employs TRBV6-5 and TRBJ1-1; D remains unclear. CDR3: CATGNTEAFF. CDR3 nucleotide sequence: TGTGCCACCGGGAACACTGAAGCTTTCTTT.